Shown below are 15 T cell receptor beta chains from a single sample sequenced in a study of blood T cell repertoires in COVID-19. Clones were sequenced by immunoSEQ multiplex PCR, and TCRdb holds only the in-frame ones, with some missing. The sample holds roughly 87,000 clones, around 86% seen once. The sequencing input was peripheral blood. These receptors were taken from a human donor in a cohort sampled during active COVID-19.

The chain combines TRBV18 with TRBJ1-5; D is ambiguous. Trimming took 4 bases from V and 5 from J, leaving 18 bases between them. The CDR3 covers 16 residues. In germline, CDR1 is KGHSH, CDR2 LQKENI. This chain's CDR3 is CASSQSGGRADQPQHF. The CDR3 DNA follows: TGTGCCAGCTCACAATCGGGAGGGAGGGCGGATCAGCCCCAGCATTTT.

As for this clone: The same CDR3 arises from other DNA sequences in this sample as well. J is TRBJ1-2 and V is TRBV5-4, with a possible D match to TRBD1 (5 bases). Trimming took 1 base from V and 5 from J, leaving 9 bases between them. This CDR3 has 13 amino acids. Germline loops: CDR1 SGHNT, CDR2 YYREEE (reference sequence). In DNA form, the CDR3 reads TGTGCCAGCAGCTTGAGTCAGGGTTATGGCTACACCTTC. Its translation: CASSLSQGYGYTF.

This sequence joins TRBV7-6 and TRBJ1-2; a possible D gene is TRBD1 (6 bases). V lost 5 bases and J 4 bases, leaving 14 bases between the germline ends. CDR1 and CDR2 (germline): SGHVS, FNYEAQ. This CDR3 has 14 residues. Here the CDR3 reads CASSTGRGFYGYTF. CDR3 nucleotide sequence: TGTGCCAGCAGCACCGGGAGGGGGTTCTATGGCTACACCTTC. Based on the CDR3 plus reference TRBV7-6 and TRBJ1-2, the full variable domain is GAGVSQSPRYKVTKRGQDVALRCDPISGHVSLYWYRQALGQGPEFLTYFNYEAQQDKSGLPNDRFSAERPEGSISTLTIQRTEQRDSAMYRCASSTGRGFYGYTFGSGTRLTVV.

The rearrangement uses TRBV7-6 and TRBJ2-7; TRBD1 is a possible D gene (5 bases). In germline, CDR1 is SGHVS, CDR2 FNYEAQ. The V and J ends lost 2 bases and 4 bases respectively, with 12 bases between them. The CDR3 is 14 amino acids. CDR3 sequence (DNA): TGTGCCAGCAGCTTAACCTCTTCAGGGTACGAGCAGTACTTC. This translates into CASSLTSSGYEQYF.

The genes are TRBV9 and TRBJ1-5, with 9 bases matching TRBD1. The CDR3 sequence is 13 residues long. After removal of 3 bases from V and 5 bases from J, the junction contained 0 bases not matched to a gene. The germline gives CDR1 SGDLS, CDR2 YYNGEE. For the CDR3, the DNA is TGTGCCAGCAGCGGACAGGGGGATCAGCCCCAGCATTTT. As protein: CASSGQGDQPQHF.

This chain joins TRBV15 and TRBJ1-5; no reliable D call. The germline V gene encodes CDR1 LNHNV and CDR2 YYDKDF (reference sequence). The CDR3 has 16 residues. V was clipped by 0 bases and J by 0 bases, with 9 bases between them. In DNA form, the CDR3 reads TGTGCCACCAGCAGAGATCGGAGGGCTAGCAATCAGCCCCAGCATTTT. Translated, it gives CATSRDRRASNQPQHF.

The chain employs TRBV9 and TRBJ2-1; D is undetermined. The CDR3 extends over 14 amino acids. Germline-derived CDR1 and CDR2 are SGDLS and YYNGEE. Trimming took 3 bases from V and 7 from J, leaving 14 bases between them. The CDR3 nucleotides read TGTGCCAGCAGCGCCGGGTCCCTGGTAAATGAGCAGTTCTTC. Encoded protein: CASSAGSLVNEQFF.

The chain recombines TRBV5-4 with TRBJ2-7, with 11 bases identical to TRBD2. Trimming removed 0 bases from V and 4 bases from J; junction bases left unmatched: 3. Germline V gives CDR1 SGHNT, CDR2 YYREEE (reference sequence). This CDR3 is built from 15 residues. The CDR3 spells CASSLGLAGGYEQYF. CDR3 DNA: TGTGCCAGCAGCTTGGGGCTAGCGGGGGGATACGAGCAGTACTTC.

CDR3 loop: CASSLTVGGFSYEQYF. The CDR3, as DNA: TGTGCCAGCAGCTTAACCGTCGGGGGTTTCTCCTACGAGCAGTACTTC. The chain uses TRBV7-6 and TRBJ2-7, with a weak D call TRBD2 (6 bases). Per germline, CDR1 SGHVS and CDR2 FNYEAQ. CDR3 length equals 16 residues. Deletions cut 2 bases from V and 0 bases from J, with 14 bases between. The full variable domain, in which reference TRBV7-6 and TRBJ2-7 provide the parts outside the CDR3, is GAGVSQSPRYKVTKRGQDVALRCDPISGHVSLYWYRQALGQGPEFLTYFNYEAQQDKSGLPNDRFSAERPEGSISTLTIQRTEQRDSAMYRCASSLTVGGFSYEQYFGPGTRLTVT.

This clone occurred once. V gene TRBV30 combines with J gene TRBJ1-2; 8 bases are a match to TRBD1. Germline values: CDR1 GTSNPN, CDR2 SVGIG (reference sequence). V lost 1 base to trimming and J lost 4 bases; unmatched junction nucleotides: 5. This CDR3 is 14 amino acids long. CDR3 protein: CAWSEDRAIYGYTF. The CDR3 DNA reads as TGTGCCTGGAGTGAGGACAGGGCTATCTATGGCTACACCTTC.

The chain has TRBV6-1 and TRBJ2-3; 12 positions match TRBD2. Germline CDR1 and CDR2: MNHNS and SASEGT. J was trimmed by 4 bases and V by 2 bases; bases with no gene match: 1. This CDR3 is built from 15 residues. The CDR3 DNA follows: TGTGCCAGCAGTGAACTAGCGGGAGGGCCAGATACGCAGTATTTT. As protein: CASSELAGGPDTQYF.

This clone appeared a few times. V usage is TRBV21-1 and J usage is TRBJ2-1; the D call TRBD1 from the table was never checked on the DNA. TRBV21-1 is assigned pseudogene status. The CDR3 is made up of 15 amino acids. CDR3 protein: CARSCLGGARNEQFF. Written as DNA, the CDR3 is TGTGCCAGGAGCTGCCTAGGGGGAGCGAGGAATGAGCAGTTCTTC.

The V gene is TRBV5-6, the J gene TRBJ1-1; D is unresolved. With 3 bases removed from V and 6 bases from J, the gap between germline ends came to 9 bases. The V gene's germline CDR1 is SGHDT and CDR2 YYEEEE. CDR3 length: 12 residues. The CDR3 loop reads CASSSGTAEAFF. The CDR3 DNA is TGTGCCAGCAGCTCCGGTACTGCTGAAGCTTTCTTT.

The V and J genes are TRBV28 and TRBJ2-7; D may be TRBD1 (6 bases). Trimming pared 6 bases from V and 6 bases from J, leaving 18 bases between. CDR1 MDHEN and CDR2 SYDVKM come from the germline V gene. This CDR3 contains 14 residues. The CDR3 nucleotides are TGTGCCAGCAGGCCCGGGGCCTCCAGGGGCGAGCAGTACTTC. It is translated as CASRPGASRGEQYF.

This chain joins TRBV10-1 and TRBJ2-3; D is unclear. This CDR3 contains 14 residues. Germline V lookup: CDR1 WNHNN, CDR2 SYGVQD (reference sequence). The V gene lost 1 base and the J gene lost 3 bases, with 8 bases spanning the gap. The CDR3 DNA sequence: TGCGCCAGCAGTGAGTGGTTGGAGACAGATACGCAGTATTTT. This sequence encodes CASSEWLETDTQYF.